This TCR beta chain was profiled in a study of T cell repertoires in cytomegalovirus infection. Study summary: Public signatures in TCR beta pointed to CMV infection and matching HLA type.

This CDR3 is 16 amino acids long. CDR1 and CDR2 from the germline V gene are MGHRA and YSYEKL. Trimming removed 4 bases from V and 0 bases from J, with 15 bases in between. MiXCR, applied by TCRdb to the reads, yields one record per CDR3 protein. Seen here are about 180,000 distinct CDR3 sequences, over 13% observed once, and the top ten hold 25% to 30%. This clonotype was seen a handful of times. The antigen remains undetermined. General study findings and limits: The cumulative frequency of public TCR beta families identified carriers of CMV plus the relevant HLA. The response measured ex vivo was dominated by TCR beta clonotypes (HLA-C-restricted and CMV-specific).

The chain is built from TRBV4-1 and TRBJ1-1; possibly TRBD1 for D (5 bases). What was sequenced was PBMCs. The sequence came from a human donor in good health (CMV status not recorded). Some clones in this sample may be carry-over from other donors' samples. The CDR3 nucleotides are TGCGCCAGCAGCCTTAGACCGGGACCATTGAACACTGAAGCTTTCTTT. This encodes CASSLRPGPLNTEAFF.